Listed below are T cell receptor beta chains from one sample, sequenced in a study of regulatory T cells in long-lasting Graves disease. TCRdb analysed the multiplex PCR reads with MiXCR anew, one entry per CDR3 protein. The sample includes a few hundred thousand distinct CDR3 sequences, around 21% of them seen just once. Sequencing was performed on peripheral blood mononuclear cells (PBMCs), taken when the disease was refractory, from a patient treated with antithyroid drugs. Receptor source: a female donor with Graves disease. The conserved cysteine and the conserved F or W are not part of the CDR3 here. Fields, in order: J gene, clone size, V gene, CDR3 protein. Clone size is stated in some rows and not others, as once, few, many or a class when expanded.

j_gene: TRBJ2-7
abundance: many
v_gene: TRBV28
CDR3aa: ASSTPGLTYEQY

j_gene: TRBJ2-7
abundance: many
v_gene: TRBV20-1
CDR3aa: SARDLGGGGEQY

j_gene: TRBJ1-5
abundance: -
v_gene: TRBV19
CDR3aa: ASSIDRGTNQPQH

j_gene: TRBJ1-2
abundance: many
v_gene: TRBV28
CDR3aa: ASTTDREDTYGYT

j_gene: TRBJ1-4
abundance: many
v_gene: TRBV11-2
CDR3aa: ASRPGTGGAVHSEKLF

j_gene: TRBJ2-5
abundance: -
v_gene: TRBV9
CDR3aa: ASSPSGTQETQY

j_gene: TRBJ1-5
abundance: -
v_gene: TRBV6-1
CDR3aa: ASRSLGGAKSNQPQH

j_gene: TRBJ1-1
abundance: -
v_gene: TRBV10-3
CDR3aa: AIKSGGALGNTEAF

j_gene: TRBJ2-2
abundance: few
v_gene: TRBV20-1
CDR3aa: SARKLVTGELF

j_gene: TRBJ2-5
abundance: -
v_gene: TRBV20-1
CDR3aa: SANVGGGETQY

j_gene: TRBJ2-1
abundance: -
v_gene: TRBV11-2
CDR3aa: ASSRGAGGSYNEQF

j_gene: TRBJ2-2
abundance: many
v_gene: TRBV20-1
CDR3aa: SARDFTSGKDTGELF

j_gene: TRBJ2-4
abundance: many
v_gene: TRBV28
CDR3aa: ASSPIGGAGAVKNIQY

j_gene: TRBJ1-2
abundance: many
v_gene: TRBV29-1
CDR3aa: SAGDRSNYGYT

j_gene: TRBJ2-2
abundance: -
v_gene: TRBV6-9
CDR3aa: ASSYQRNTGELF

j_gene: TRBJ2-5
abundance: few
v_gene: TRBV7-8
CDR3aa: ASSLTDRGETQY

j_gene: TRBJ1-5
abundance: many
v_gene: TRBV6-2/TRBV6-3
CDR3aa: ASSYLGQAGQGQPQH

j_gene: -
abundance: -
v_gene: TRBV20-1
CDR3aa: SALDWSSYNEQF

j_gene: TRBJ2-5
abundance: many
v_gene: TRBV2
CDR3aa: ASRPLGETQY

j_gene: TRBJ2-2
abundance: -
v_gene: TRBV6-2/TRBV6-3
CDR3aa: ASSYSWEDADTGELF

j_gene: TRBJ1-4
abundance: -
v_gene: TRBV19
CDR3aa: ASSIGWANEKLF

j_gene: TRBJ2-2
abundance: few
v_gene: TRBV20-1
CDR3aa: SARGASPGGELF

j_gene: TRBJ1-2
abundance: -
v_gene: TRBV28
CDR3aa: ASNGGGVWNGYT

j_gene: TRBJ1-2
abundance: many
v_gene: TRBV28
CDR3aa: ASLGHYGYT

j_gene: TRBJ2-2
abundance: many
v_gene: TRBV28
CDR3aa: ASSPDRAWAGELF

j_gene: TRBJ2-5
abundance: few
v_gene: TRBV5-1
CDR3aa: ASSLLGGAQETQY

j_gene: TRBJ2-2
abundance: many
v_gene: TRBV24-1
CDR3aa: ATSDRLAGTGELF

j_gene: TRBJ2-7
abundance: many
v_gene: TRBV27
CDR3aa: ASSFLGSIAEQY

j_gene: TRBJ2-7
abundance: few
v_gene: TRBV10-2
CDR3aa: ASSDQGSGYEQY

j_gene: TRBJ1-1
abundance: -
v_gene: TRBV18
CDR3aa: ASSPTGREDTEAF

j_gene: TRBJ2-5
abundance: -
v_gene: TRBV7-8
CDR3aa: ASSPMGGGLY

j_gene: TRBJ1-2
abundance: many
v_gene: TRBV27
CDR3aa: ASSFLDGDYGYT

j_gene: TRBJ2-7
abundance: -
v_gene: TRBV7-2
CDR3aa: ASSLTVSTYEQY

j_gene: TRBJ2-6
abundance: -
v_gene: TRBV7-9
CDR3aa: ASSLESGFAGANVLT

j_gene: TRBJ2-7
abundance: -
v_gene: TRBV6-5
CDR3aa: ASSYGRTLSYEQY

j_gene: TRBJ2-2
abundance: -
v_gene: TRBV15
CDR3aa: ATSRDLSGPLTGELF

j_gene: TRBJ1-5
abundance: many
v_gene: TRBV20-1
CDR3aa: SASGAGSNQPQH

j_gene: TRBJ1-3
abundance: -
v_gene: TRBV2
CDR3aa: ASSYRSSGNTIY

j_gene: TRBJ1-1
abundance: many
v_gene: TRBV30
CDR3aa: AWSVSPGDTEAF

j_gene: TRBJ2-7
abundance: -
v_gene: TRBV6-2/TRBV6-3
CDR3aa: ASSTGTGWNEQY

j_gene: TRBJ1-1
abundance: few
v_gene: TRBV7-9
CDR3aa: ASSLNQGTEAF

j_gene: TRBJ2-5
abundance: -
v_gene: TRBV29-1
CDR3aa: SVEDRQGETQY

j_gene: TRBJ2-7
abundance: many
v_gene: TRBV20-1
CDR3aa: SARGGLAGVYEQY

j_gene: TRBJ2-3
abundance: few
v_gene: TRBV27
CDR3aa: ASSHRLAGGTDTQY

j_gene: TRBJ2-7
abundance: -
v_gene: TRBV25-1
CDR3aa: ASSELTGVEQY

j_gene: TRBJ2-5
abundance: few
v_gene: TRBV7-9
CDR3aa: ASSHRRDLQETQY

j_gene: TRBJ2-2
abundance: few
v_gene: TRBV5-6
CDR3aa: ASSFGQGSGELF

j_gene: TRBJ2-7
abundance: few
v_gene: TRBV10-3
CDR3aa: AISESEAGDYEQY

j_gene: TRBJ1-1
abundance: -
v_gene: TRBV27
CDR3aa: ASNTAGTPGNTEAF